Each of the 6 T cell receptor beta chains below was sequenced from the same sample in a study of T cell responses to AZD1222 COVID-19 vaccine. Clones were sequenced by immunoSEQ multiplex PCR, and TCRdb holds only the in-frame ones, with some missing. The sample shows tens of thousands of clones, about 83% of them seen only once. This material consisted of peripheral blood, taken 28 days after the second AZD1222 dose. These receptors originate from an adult who received the AZD1222 COVID-19 vaccine.

The rearrangement uses TRBV5-1 and TRBJ1-2; D gene uncertain. The germline V and J ends were trimmed by 0 bases and 8 bases, with 8 bases remaining between them. The CDR3 is made up of 12 amino acids. Germline V gene lookup returns CDR1 SGHRS and CDR2 YFSETQ. CDR3 bases: TGCGCCAGCAGCTTGGATTGGAGGGGCTACACCTTC. Translating gives CASSLDWRGYTF.

CDR3 DNA: TGTGCCAGCAGCTTCGGGGCTAGAGGGCCTGGGGATGAGCAGTTCTTC. This translates into CASSFGARGPGDEQFF. The chain is built from TRBV11-3 and TRBJ2-1; TRBD1 or TRBD2 may be the D gene (5 bases each). The V gene lost 3 bases and the J gene lost 8 bases, with 20 bases spanning the gap. The V gene's germline CDR1 is SGHNT and CDR2 YENEEA. The CDR3 runs to 16 residues.

V gene TRBV2 combines with J gene TRBJ2-2; D is possibly TRBD1 (6 bases). Per the germline V gene, CDR1 is SNHLY and CDR2 is FYNNEI. The CDR3 is made up of 14 amino acids. V was clipped by 2 bases and J by 5 bases, with 9 bases between them. The CDR3 DNA follows: TGTGCCAGCAGTGAAAACAGGGTAACCGGGGAGCTGTTTTTT. Its protein is CASSENRVTGELFF.

The chain recombines TRBV3-1 (or the pseudogene TRBV3-2) with TRBJ2-5, with 9 bases that match TRBD2. The CDR3 sequence is 18 residues long. V was pared by 6 bases and J by 2 bases, with 16 bases of the junction left unmatched. The germline gives CDR1 LGHDT, CDR2 YNNKEL (reference sequence). The CDR3 protein is CASSTLGDAGGRQETQYF. Written as DNA, the CDR3 is TGTGCCAGCAGTACACTCGGGGACGCGGGGGGGCGGCAAGAGACCCAGTACTTC.

This clone was counted between two and nine times. The genes are TRBV19 and TRBJ1-3; D unclear. V lost 5 bases, J lost 0 bases, and 8 bases lay in between. The CDR3 is made up of 14 amino acids. Germline CDR1 reads LNHDA; CDR2 reads SQIVND (reference sequence). The CDR3 DNA is TGTGCCAGTAGTTCGACGAACTCTGGAAACACCATATATTTT. Translated: CASSSTNSGNTIYF.

The chain joins TRBV7-9 to TRBJ1-2; D ambiguous. Germline CDR1 and CDR2: SEHNR and FQNEAQ (reference sequence). The CDR3 totals 12 residues. Trimming cost V 5 bases and J 5 bases, with 9 bases left between them. In DNA form, the CDR3 reads TGTGCCAGCAGCATAAAAGAATATGGCTACACCTTC. Residues: CASSIKEYGYTF.